These 20 T cell receptor beta chains share one sample of origin, sequenced in a study of T cells after yellow fever vaccination. TCRdb analysed the 5' RACE reads with MiXCR anew, one entry per CDR3 protein. The profile shows about 170,000 distinct CDR3 sequences, 9.5% to 11% of them singletons. This sample comprised CD8+ T cells sorted from PBMCs, obtained 15 days after the yellow fever booster vaccination. These receptors all stem from a young man who received the YFV17D yellow fever vaccine.

The rearrangement joins TRBV6-2 or TRBV6-3 to TRBJ1-6; D unclear. Per the germline V gene, CDR1 is MNHEY and CDR2 is SVGEGT. Trimming pared 0 bases from V and 10 bases from J, leaving 7 bases between. The CDR3 totals 13 residues. CDR3 residues: CASSYSRGSPLHF. The CDR3 DNA is TGTGCCAGCAGTTACTCCCGTGGGTCACCCCTCCACTTT.

The chain employs TRBV11-3 and TRBJ2-1; a possible D gene is TRBD2 (6 bases). Trimming pared 4 bases from V and 6 bases from J, leaving 16 bases between. The CDR3 has 15 amino acids. CDR1 and CDR2 (germline): SGHNT, YENEEA. The CDR3 bases are TGTGCCAGCAGCTCCCCAGGGACTCTGAGCAATGAGCAGTTCTTC. It yields the protein CASSSPGTLSNEQFF.

The chain joins TRBV25-1 to TRBJ2-3; 9 bases are a match to TRBD2. The CDR3 totals 20 residues. Trimming took 2 bases from V and 6 from J; bases not matched to a gene: 21. CDR1 and CDR2 from the germline V gene are MGHDK and SYGVNS. The CDR3 DNA sequence: TGTGCCAGCAGTGAAGGGGCCCGAACCATAGCGGGGGATGTGGAGGATACGCAGTATTTT. This codes for CASSEGARTIAGDVEDTQYF.

The chain carries TRBV5-1 and TRBJ1-1; D not resolved. The CDR3 covers 15 residues. Per the germline V gene, CDR1 is SGHRS and CDR2 is YFSETQ. The germline V and J ends were trimmed by 0 bases and 4 bases, with 13 bases remaining between them. The CDR3 is CASSLVFGGSTEAFF. CDR3 coding DNA: TGCGCCAGCAGCTTGGTTTTCGGCGGGAGCACTGAAGCTTTCTTT.

There are a few counts of this clonotype. V usage is TRBV12-3 or TRBV12-4 and J usage is TRBJ1-3, with TRBD1 matching over 8 bases. There are 14 residues in the CDR3. V lost 6 bases and J lost 6; bases outside the gene matches: 7. The CDR3 loop reads CASSWGQVANTIYF. CDR3 DNA sequence: TGTGCCAGCAGCTGGGGACAGGTAGCAAACACCATATATTTT.

This clonotype was observed once. The rearrangement links TRBV9 to TRBJ1-2; D possibly corresponds to TRBD1 (6 bases). Trimming took off 0 bases at V and 7 bases at J, with 13 bases between the two ends. Germline V gives CDR1 SGDLS, CDR2 YYNGEE. CDR3 length: 14 amino acids. The CDR3 sequence is CASSVDGGPGGYTF. DNA of the CDR3: TGTGCCAGCAGCGTAGACGGGGGGCCTGGTGGCTACACCTTC.

This clonotype was recorded at least ten times. The V gene is TRBV4-3, the J gene TRBJ2-2, with a possible D match to TRBD1 (6 bases). Germline V CDR1 and CDR2: LGHNA, YSLEER. Trimming stripped 0 bases from V and 5 bases from J, with 13 bases between. This CDR3 is 16 amino acids long. For the CDR3, the DNA is TGCGCCAGCAGCCAAGATTTGGGACACGAAACCGGGGAGCTGTTTTTT. Protein product: CASSQDLGHETGELFF.

This clonotype was observed many times. This chain uses TRBV6-4 with TRBJ2-3, with 8 bases identical to TRBD2. The germline CDR1 and CDR2 sequences are MRHNA and SNTAGT. CDR3 size: 14 residues. J gave up 1 base and V 3 bases, and 0 bases lay outside the gene matches. CDR3 nucleotides: TGTGCCAGCAGTGAGCGGGGGGGCACAGATACGCAGTATTTT. Its protein is CASSERGGTDTQYF.

This clonotype was seen at least ten times. This chain links TRBV9 with TRBJ1-1, with a possible D match to TRBD1 (6 bases). CDR1 SGDLS and CDR2 YYNGEE come from the germline V gene. The CDR3 has 16 amino acids. The V gene lost 4 bases and the J gene lost 2 bases, with 18 bases spanning the gap. The CDR3, as DNA: TGTGCCAGCAGCATGGCCCCGGGGACATCAAACACTGAAGCTTTCTTT. Amino acids: CASSMAPGTSNTEAFF.

The chain couples TRBV16 to TRBJ1-1; 10 nucleotides align to TRBD1. V was clipped by 0 bases and J by 1 base; unmatched bases: 11. The germline V gene has CDR1 KGHSY and CDR2 FQNENV. CDR3 length: 19 amino acids. The DNA for the CDR3 is TGTGCCAGCAGCCAATCGTGGTGGGGGACAGGGGCTAGGAACACTGAAGCTTTCTTT. It codes for CASSQSWWGTGARNTEAFF.

This clonotype appeared a few times. The chain carries TRBV7-2 and TRBJ1-2; 9 bases fit TRBD1. J was trimmed by 4 bases and V by 5 bases; bases with no gene match: 20. From germline, CDR1 is SGHTA and CDR2 FQGNSA. This CDR3 comprises 19 residues. For the CDR3, the DNA is TGTGCCAGCAGCCCTGACCCGGGCTACAGGGGGCGCGGACGCTATGGCTACACCTTC. Protein: CASSPDPGYRGRGRYGYTF.

The V and J genes are TRBV19 and TRBJ2-1, with 13 bases identical to TRBD2. From germline, CDR1 is LNHDA and CDR2 SQIVND (reference sequence). The V and J ends lost 5 bases and 6 bases, in that order; junction bases with no gene match: 10. The CDR3 extends over 17 amino acids. Here the CDR3 DNA reads TGTGCCAGTAGTCCCCCCCCGGGGACTAGCGGGGTCAATGAGCAGTTCTTC. Translation gives CASSPPPGTSGVNEQFF. The whole variable domain, filled in from reference TRBV19 and TRBJ2-1, reads DGGITQSPKYLFRKEGQNVTLSCEQNLNHDAMYWYRQDPGQGLRLIYYSQIVNDFQKGDIAEGYSVSREKKESFPLTVTSAQKNPTAFYLCASSPPPGTSGVNEQFFGPGTRLTVL.

The chain couples TRBV19 to TRBJ2-6; no clear D. Germline V lookup: CDR1 LNHDA, CDR2 SQIVND (reference sequence). The CDR3 is made up of 14 amino acids. V dropped 11 bases and J dropped 0 bases, with 11 bases sitting between them. CDR3 region: CASCLSSGANVLTF. The CDR3 nucleotides are TGTGCCTCCTGCCTGAGCTCTGGGGCCAACGTCCTGACTTTC.

This clonotype was found a few times. The chain links TRBV12-3 or TRBV12-4 to TRBJ1-6, with D maybe TRBD1 (5 bases). CDR3 size: 14 residues. V was cut by 3 bases and J by 2 bases, with 5 bases left in between. Written as DNA, the CDR3 is TGTGCCAGCAGTTTGGGACCCTATAATTCACCCCTCCACTTT. It yields the protein CASSLGPYNSPLHF.

This clonotype came up a few times. The chain recombines TRBV29-1 with TRBJ2-7; 10 nucleotides line up with TRBD2. The CDR3 is 14 amino acids. Trimming took 7 bases from V and 1 from J; bases not matched to a gene: 7. Germline CDR1 is SQVTM and CDR2 is ANQGSEA. DNA for the CDR3: TGCAGCGCTGGTCTAGCGGGGGTTTCCTACGAGCAGTACTTC. Its protein product is CSAGLAGVSYEQYF.

This clonotype has a handful of counts. This rearrangement joins TRBV24-1 to TRBJ2-3; D possibly matches TRBD1 or TRBD2 (5 bases each). This CDR3 spans 15 amino acids. Trimming pared 2 bases from V and 0 bases from J, leaving 8 bases between. Germline V CDR1 and CDR2: KGHDR, SFDVKD. CDR3 loop: CATSDWDGSTDTQYF. Here the CDR3 DNA reads TGTGCCACCAGTGATTGGGACGGGAGCACAGATACGCAGTATTTT.

This chain joins TRBV12-5 and TRBJ2-4; a possible D gene is TRBD1 (6 bases). V dropped 9 bases and J dropped 5 bases, with 14 bases sitting between them. Per germline, CDR1 LGHNT and CDR2 FRNRAP. This CDR3 is 13 amino acids long. DNA of the CDR3: TGTGCTAGCCGAACCGGGACACAAAACATTCAGTACTTC. Amino acids: CASRTGTQNIQYF.

The chain has TRBV6-6 and TRBJ2-7, with D possibly TRBD1 on 6 matching bases. Germline-derived CDR1 and CDR2 are MNHNY and SVGAGI (reference sequence). V lost 5 bases and J lost 0, with 11 bases in between. The CDR3 sequence is 14 residues long. CDR3 loop: CASSNPTGSYEQYV. CDR3 sequence (DNA): TGTGCCAGCAGTAACCCGACAGGCTCCTACGAGCAGTACGTC.

This clonotype has only a few counts. The rearrangement joins TRBV24-1 to TRBJ2-2; TRBD1 might be the D (6 bases). V was shortened by 5 bases and J by 7 bases, with 10 bases between the two germline ends. The germline V gene has CDR1 KGHDR and CDR2 SFDVKD. The CDR3 covers 13 residues. The CDR3 DNA reads as TGTGCCACCAGTGTCTTCAGGGGCGGGGAGCTGTTTTTT. Encoded protein: CATSVFRGGELFF.

V gene TRBV6-6 combines with J gene TRBJ1-2; D might be TRBD1 (6 bases). This CDR3 is built from 14 residues. V dropped 4 bases and J dropped 6 bases, with 15 bases sitting between them. Germline-derived CDR1 and CDR2 are MNHNY and SVGAGI (reference sequence). CDR3 coding DNA: TGTGCCAGCAGTTTCCTACAGGGCTCGGATGGCTACACCTTC. Encoded protein: CASSFLQGSDGYTF.